The next 21 T cell receptor beta chains were all read from a single sample in a study of T-cell reconstitution after alpha-beta-depleted transplantation in children. Preparation of the TCRbeta library was carried out with unique molecular identifiers. TCRdb reprocessed the PCR reads with MiXCR, giving one entry per CDR3 protein. Counted here are some 640,000 distinct CDR3 sequences, approximately 16% occurring once; the ten biggest clones make up 1.1%. The material was PBMCs from the stem cell graft donor, obtained from the stem cell graft. The receptors originated from a human donor who donated a stem cell graft to a child with acute myeloid leukemia.

This clonotype was seen only a few times. The chain is built from TRBV5-6 and TRBJ2-5; D unresolved. The V gene lost 0 bases and the J gene lost 3 bases, with 6 bases spanning the gap. This CDR3 is built from 13 residues. The germline V gene has CDR1 SGHDT and CDR2 YYEEEE. CDR3 sequence reads: CASSLVTEETQYF. The CDR3 DNA follows: TGTGCCAGCAGCTTGGTTACGGAAGAGACCCAGTACTTC.

This clonotype was seen once. A much bigger clone sits one base away, suggesting this may be a read error. V and J are TRBV20-1 and TRBJ1-4; tentative D call: TRBD1 (5 bases). The germline gives CDR1 DFQATT, CDR2 SNEGSKA (reference sequence). This CDR3 is 18 amino acids long. Trimming cost V 0 bases and J 6 bases, with 23 bases left between them. The CDR3 nucleotides read TGCAGTGCTAGAGACTGGTCCAGGGTACTCGGGGCGGATGAAAAACTGTTTTTT. This gives the protein CSARDWSRVLGADEKLFF.

This clonotype showed up just a few times. The rearrangement joins TRBV7-8 to TRBJ1-1; 11 bases line up with TRBD1. The CDR3 runs 17 residues. Losses at the gene ends were 3 bases for V and 5 bases for J; bases not matched to a gene: 11. CDR1 is SGHVS and CDR2 is FQNEAQ in the germline V gene. The DNA for the CDR3 is TGTGCCAGCAGCTTTCGGGACAGGGGGATCGGCGGGACTGAAGCTTTCTTT. It encodes CASSFRDRGIGGTEAFF.

In this sample, this clonotype turned up a few times. The chain employs TRBV20-1 and TRBJ2-3; the D gene is possibly TRBD2 (7 bases). There are 14 residues in the CDR3. CDR1 DFQATT and CDR2 SNEGSKA come from the germline V gene (reference sequence). The ends were cut back, 5 bases at V and 6 bases at J, with 18 bases in the middle. The CDR3 spells CSAPPGGGADTQYF. The CDR3 bases are TGCAGTGCTCCACCCGGAGGGGGGGCGGATACGCAGTATTTT.

The V and J genes are TRBV7-9 and TRBJ2-1, with 7 positions matching TRBD2. The CDR3 has 15 residues. With 3 bases clipped from V and 6 bases from J, the junction kept 8 bases outside the gene matches. Germline V gene sequence: CDR1 SEHNR, CDR2 FQNEAQ (reference sequence). The CDR3 DNA is TGTGCCAGCAGCTTGTTGGGAGGGGCCCCCAATGAGCAGTTCTTC. It is translated as CASSLLGGAPNEQFF. The complete variable domain, with remaining parts taken from reference TRBV7-9 and TRBJ2-1, reads DTGVSQNPRHKITKRGQNVTFRCDPISEHNRLYWYRQTLGQGPEFLTYFQNEAQLEKSRLLSDRFSAERPKGSFSTLEIQRTEQGDSAMYLCASSLLGGAPNEQFFGPGTRLTVL.

The V gene is TRBV6-1, the J gene TRBJ2-7; a weak D match, TRBD1 (5 bases). The germline V gene has CDR1 MNHNS and CDR2 SASEGT. With 6 bases removed from V and 2 bases from J, the gap between germline ends came to 14 bases. This CDR3 comprises 14 residues. The CDR3 DNA reads TGTGCCAGCAGATTTGACAGCGCAACCTACGAGCAGTACGTC. It yields the protein CASRFDSATYEQYV.

In this sample, this clonotype turned up once. The chain uses TRBV9 and TRBJ2-1; D not resolved. Germline V gene data show CDR1 as SGDLS and CDR2 as YYNGEE. The CDR3 is 17 residues long. V was pared by 0 bases and J by 9 bases, with 22 bases between. CDR3 sequence: CASSVEGGWADRIEQFF. In DNA, the CDR3 is TGTGCCAGCAGCGTAGAAGGTGGGTGGGCAGACCGTATTGAGCAGTTCTTC.

This clonotype was found many times. The CDR3 DNA follows: TGTGCCAGCAGCGGCCTTGGTGGGGGGGATACGCAGTATTTT. The encoded protein is CASSGLGGGDTQYF. The rearrangement uses TRBV27 and TRBJ2-3; possibly TRBD2 for D (6 bases). V shed 6 bases and J shed 6 bases, with 16 bases lying between them. CDR1 is MNHEY, CDR2 SMNVEV, per germline (reference sequence). The CDR3 is 14 residues long.

To note about this clonotype: It may be a read error: a sequence one base away is much more abundant. This sequence joins TRBV29-1 and TRBJ1-1; D remains ambiguous. This CDR3 has 12 residues. With 7 bases removed from V and 1 base from J, the gap between germline ends came to 10 bases. CDR1 and CDR2 from the germline V gene are SQVTM and ANQGSEA. Here the CDR3 reads CSAERENTEAFF. The CDR3 nucleotides are TGCAGCGCCGAAAGGGAGAACACTGAAGCTTTCTTT.

This clonotype was seen many times. The CDR3 nucleotides are TGCAGTGCTAGAGATCTATGGAAGGGGACTGAAGCTTTCTTT. This translates into CSARDLWKGTEAFF. V gene TRBV20-1 combines with J gene TRBJ1-1; possible D gene TRBD1, 5 bases. The V and J ends lost 0 bases and 5 bases respectively, with 13 bases between them. Germline V gives CDR1 DFQATT, CDR2 SNEGSKA (reference sequence). The CDR3 loop spans 14 amino acids.

The chain combines TRBV4-1 with TRBJ2-1, with 8 bases identical to TRBD2. With V trimmed by 3 bases and J by 4 bases, 8 bases remained unmatched. Germline loops: CDR1 MGHRA, CDR2 YSYEKL. This CDR3 comprises 16 residues. The CDR3 loop reads CASSQALADEYNEQFF. The CDR3 DNA sequence: TGCGCCAGCAGCCAGGCACTAGCGGATGAATACAATGAGCAGTTCTTC.

This clonotype was observed many times. This sequence joins TRBV7-7 and TRBJ1-1; no clear D gene. V lost 2 bases to trimming and J lost 3 bases, with 7 bases between them. The CDR3 runs 13 residues. Germline V gene lookup returns CDR1 SSHAT and CDR2 FNYEAQ (reference sequence). CDR3 DNA: TGTGCCAGCAGCTTAAGTCAGGACACTGAAGCTTTCTTT. This translates into CASSLSQDTEAFF.

The genes are TRBV7-6 and TRBJ2-7, with D maybe TRBD1 (6 bases). V lost 5 bases and J 6 bases, leaving 14 bases between the germline ends. Germline V gene lookup returns CDR1 SGHVS and CDR2 FNYEAQ. The CDR3 loop spans 13 amino acids. The CDR3 protein is CASSPDRSSEQYV. The CDR3 DNA reads TGTGCCAGCAGCCCCGACAGGTCATCCGAGCAGTACGTC.

This clonotype was observed many times. The chain combines TRBV4-3 with TRBJ2-1; a weak D match, TRBD2 (6 bases). V was shortened by 0 bases and J by 0 bases, with 15 bases between the two germline ends. Germline V gives CDR1 LGHNA, CDR2 YSLEER. The CDR3 is made up of 18 amino acids. CDR3 loop: CASSQDRAGRSSYNEQFF. The DNA for the CDR3 is TGCGCCAGCAGCCAAGATAGGGCGGGGAGGAGCTCCTACAATGAGCAGTTCTTC.

Many counts were recorded for this clonotype. The chain's CDR3 is CSARRVGDTEAFF. The CDR3 coding sequence is TGCAGCGCCAGGAGGGTGGGGGACACTGAAGCTTTCTTT. The chain joins TRBV29-1 to TRBJ1-1; tentatively, D is TRBD1 (5 bases). The CDR3 consists of 13 residues. Trimming removed 7 bases at V and 3 bases at J, with 15 bases between. CDR1 and CDR2 (germline): SQVTM, ANQGSEA.

This clonotype occurred many times. This rearrangement joins TRBV20-1 to TRBJ1-5; D unresolved. CDR1 is DFQATT and CDR2 is SNEGSKA in the germline V gene (reference sequence). Trimming left V 2 bases short and J 4 bases short, with 12 bases between. The CDR3 extends over 14 amino acids. CDR3 nucleotides: TGCAGTGCTAGACTGACTGACCAAAATCAGCCCCAGCATTTT. Encoded protein: CSARLTDQNQPQHF.

This clonotype was counted many times. This chain links TRBV9 with TRBJ2-7; D is ambiguous. Trimming stripped 3 bases from V and 0 bases from J, with 10 bases between. The CDR3 is 14 amino acids. The V gene's germline CDR1 is SGDLS and CDR2 YYNGEE. DNA for the CDR3: TGTGCCAGCAGCGCGGGCGACCTCTCCTACGAGCAGTACTTC. Translating it yields CASSAGDLSYEQYF. The full variable domain, completed using reference TRBV9 and TRBJ2-7, is DSGVTQTPKHLITATGQRVTLRCSPRSGDLSVYWYQQSLDQGLQFLIQYYNGEERAKGNILERFSAQQFPDLHSELNLSSLELGDSALYFCASSAGDLSYEQYFGPGTRLTVT.

This clonotype has just a few counts. The chain couples TRBV9 to TRBJ2-7; 9 nucleotides align to TRBD1. CDR3 length: 17 amino acids. CDR1 and CDR2 from the germline V gene are SGDLS and YYNGEE. The junction had 16 bases not matched to a gene; V was cut back by 4 bases and J by 5 bases. This chain's CDR3 is CASSHSRDRVWSDEQYF. The CDR3 DNA sequence: TGTGCCAGCAGCCATTCCCGGGACAGGGTCTGGTCCGACGAGCAGTACTTC.

This sequence joins TRBV11-1 and TRBJ2-5; 7 bases agree with TRBD2. The CDR3 consists of 13 residues. Losses at the gene ends were 7 bases for V and 5 bases for J; bases not matched to a gene: 7. The germline CDR1 and CDR2 sequences are SGHAT and FQDESV (reference sequence). The CDR3 DNA sequence: TGTGCCAGCAACCTTGGGGGGGGGGAGACCCAGTACTTC. It is translated as CASNLGGGETQYF.

In DNA, the CDR3 is TGTGCCTGGTCTAGTATACAGCACAATGAGCAGTTCTTC. Amino acids: CAWSSIQHNEQFF. V usage is TRBV30 and J usage is TRBJ2-1; D gene unclear. Per the germline V gene, CDR1 is GTSNPN and CDR2 is SVGIG (reference sequence). Trimming took off 5 bases at V and 5 bases at J, with 13 bases between the two ends. The CDR3 covers 13 residues.

The gene calls are TRBV15 and TRBJ2-5; TRBD2 matches 9 bases. V lost 3 bases, J lost 5 bases, and 13 bases stayed unmatched. Germline V gives CDR1 LNHNV, CDR2 YYDKDF (reference sequence). This CDR3 spans 17 amino acids. DNA for the CDR3: TGTGCCACCAGCAGCCTAAGAAATCCTAGCGGGGTTGAGACCCAGTACTTC. Translated: CATSSLRNPSGVETQYF.